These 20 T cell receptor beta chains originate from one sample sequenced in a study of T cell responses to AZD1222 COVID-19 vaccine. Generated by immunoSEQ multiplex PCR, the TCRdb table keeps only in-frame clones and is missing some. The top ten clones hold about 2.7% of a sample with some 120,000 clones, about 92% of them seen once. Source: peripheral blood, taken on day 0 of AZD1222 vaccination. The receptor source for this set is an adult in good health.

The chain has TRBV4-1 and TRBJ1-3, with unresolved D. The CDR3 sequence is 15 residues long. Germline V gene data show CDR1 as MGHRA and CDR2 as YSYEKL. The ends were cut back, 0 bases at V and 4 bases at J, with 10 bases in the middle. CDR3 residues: CASSQDRTVGNTIYF. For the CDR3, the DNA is TGCGCCAGCAGCCAAGATAGAACAGTCGGAAACACCATATATTTT.

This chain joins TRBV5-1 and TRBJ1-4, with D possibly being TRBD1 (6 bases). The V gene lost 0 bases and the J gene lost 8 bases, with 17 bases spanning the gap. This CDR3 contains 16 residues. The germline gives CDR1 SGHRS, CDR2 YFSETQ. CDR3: CASSLDGPGTQEKLFF. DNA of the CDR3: TGCGCCAGCAGCTTGGACGGGCCCGGGACACAGGAAAAACTGTTTTTT. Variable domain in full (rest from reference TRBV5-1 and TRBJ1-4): KAGVTQTPRYLIKTRGQQVTLSCSPISGHRSVSWYQQTPGQGLQFLFEYFSETQRNKGNFPGRFSGRQFSNSRSEMNVSTLELGDSALYLCASSLDGPGTQEKLFFGSGTQLSVL.

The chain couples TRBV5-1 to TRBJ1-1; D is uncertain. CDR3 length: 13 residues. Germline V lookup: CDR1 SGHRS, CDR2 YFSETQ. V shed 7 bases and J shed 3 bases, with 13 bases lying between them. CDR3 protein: CASLARPDTEAFF. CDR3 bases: TGCGCCAGCCTTGCCCGTCCGGACACTGAAGCTTTCTTT.

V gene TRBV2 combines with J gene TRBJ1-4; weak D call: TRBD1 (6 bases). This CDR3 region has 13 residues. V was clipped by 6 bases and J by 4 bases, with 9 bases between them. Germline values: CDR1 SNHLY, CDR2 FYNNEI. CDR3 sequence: CASRDSFNEKLFF. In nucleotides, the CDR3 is TGTGCCAGCAGGGACAGTTTTAATGAAAAACTGTTTTTT.

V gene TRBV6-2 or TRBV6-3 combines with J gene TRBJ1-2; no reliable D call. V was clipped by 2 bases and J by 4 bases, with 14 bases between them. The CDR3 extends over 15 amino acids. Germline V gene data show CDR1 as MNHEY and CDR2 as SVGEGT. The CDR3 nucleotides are TGTGCCAGCAGTTACCCGAGTCTCCTCTTCTATGGCTACACCTTC. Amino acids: CASSYPSLLFYGYTF.

The DNA of the CDR3 is TGCGCCAGCAGCCCGACCGAGGGATTTAACTATGGCTACACCTTC. Protein sequence: CASSPTEGFNYGYTF. The chain couples TRBV5-1 to TRBJ1-2; D gene uncertain. This CDR3 contains 15 residues. V lost 4 bases and J 1 base, leaving 14 bases between the germline ends. CDR1 and CDR2 from the germline V gene are SGHRS and YFSETQ.

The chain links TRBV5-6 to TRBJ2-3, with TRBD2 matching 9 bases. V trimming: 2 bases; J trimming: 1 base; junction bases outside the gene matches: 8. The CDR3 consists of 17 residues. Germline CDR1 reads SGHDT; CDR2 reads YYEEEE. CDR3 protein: CASSFERGGRGTDTQYF. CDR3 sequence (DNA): TGTGCCAGCAGCTTCGAGAGAGGCGGGAGGGGCACAGATACGCAGTATTTT.

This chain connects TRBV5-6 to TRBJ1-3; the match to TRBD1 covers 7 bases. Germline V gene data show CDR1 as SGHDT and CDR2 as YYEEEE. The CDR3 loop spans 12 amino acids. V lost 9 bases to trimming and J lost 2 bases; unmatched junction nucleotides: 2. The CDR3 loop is CATGTAGNTIYF. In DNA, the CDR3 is TGTGCCACCGGGACAGCTGGAAACACCATATATTTT.

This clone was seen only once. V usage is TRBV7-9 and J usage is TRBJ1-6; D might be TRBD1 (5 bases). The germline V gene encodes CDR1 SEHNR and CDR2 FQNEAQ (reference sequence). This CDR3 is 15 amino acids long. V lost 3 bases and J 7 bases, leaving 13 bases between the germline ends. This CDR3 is CASSLPGMPNSPLHF. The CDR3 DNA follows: TGTGCCAGCAGCTTGCCAGGGATGCCCAATTCACCCCTCCACTTT.

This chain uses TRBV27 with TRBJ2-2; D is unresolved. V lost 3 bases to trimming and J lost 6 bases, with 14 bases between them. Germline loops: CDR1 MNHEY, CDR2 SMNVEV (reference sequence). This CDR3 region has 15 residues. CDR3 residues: CASSFRLGLSGELFF. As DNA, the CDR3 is TGTGCCAGCAGTTTTAGGCTAGGGTTATCCGGGGAGCTGTTTTTT.

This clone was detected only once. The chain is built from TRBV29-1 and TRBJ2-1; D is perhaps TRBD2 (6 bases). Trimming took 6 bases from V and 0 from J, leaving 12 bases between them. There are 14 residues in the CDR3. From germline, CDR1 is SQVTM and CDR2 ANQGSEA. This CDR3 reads CSVAIADSYNEQFF. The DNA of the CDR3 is TGCAGCGTAGCAATAGCGGACTCCTACAATGAGCAGTTCTTC.

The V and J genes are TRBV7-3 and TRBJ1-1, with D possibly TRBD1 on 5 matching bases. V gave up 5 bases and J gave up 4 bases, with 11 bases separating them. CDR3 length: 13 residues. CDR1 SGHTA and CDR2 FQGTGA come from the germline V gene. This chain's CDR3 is CASSLGQGTEAFF. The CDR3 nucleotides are TGTGCCAGCAGCCTCGGACAAGGCACTGAAGCTTTCTTT.

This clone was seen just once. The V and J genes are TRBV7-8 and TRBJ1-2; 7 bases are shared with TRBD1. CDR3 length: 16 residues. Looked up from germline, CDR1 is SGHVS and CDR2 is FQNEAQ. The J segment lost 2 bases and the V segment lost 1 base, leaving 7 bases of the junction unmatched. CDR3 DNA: TGTGCCAGCAGCTTAGGGACAGGCAGGCGGAACTATGGCTACACCTTC. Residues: CASSLGTGRRNYGYTF.

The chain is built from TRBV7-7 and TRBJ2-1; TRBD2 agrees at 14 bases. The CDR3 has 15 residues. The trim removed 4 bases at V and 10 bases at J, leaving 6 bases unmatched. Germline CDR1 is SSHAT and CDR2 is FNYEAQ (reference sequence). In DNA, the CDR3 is TGTGCCAGCAGCTCGGGACTAGCGGGAGTTCGGGAGCAGTTCTTC. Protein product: CASSSGLAGVREQFF.

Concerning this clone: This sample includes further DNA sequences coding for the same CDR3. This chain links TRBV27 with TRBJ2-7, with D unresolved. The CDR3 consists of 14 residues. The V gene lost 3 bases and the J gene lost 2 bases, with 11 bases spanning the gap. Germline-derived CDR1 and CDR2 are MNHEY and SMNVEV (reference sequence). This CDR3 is CASSFLGTAYEQYF. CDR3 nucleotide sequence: TGTGCCAGCAGTTTTCTCGGAACTGCCTACGAGCAGTACTTC.

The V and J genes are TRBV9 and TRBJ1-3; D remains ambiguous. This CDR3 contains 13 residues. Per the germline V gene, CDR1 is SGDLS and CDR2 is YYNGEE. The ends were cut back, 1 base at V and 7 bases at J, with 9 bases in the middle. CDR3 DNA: TGTGCCAGCAGCGTATCCCCCAGGAACACCATATATTTT. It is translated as CASSVSPRNTIYF.

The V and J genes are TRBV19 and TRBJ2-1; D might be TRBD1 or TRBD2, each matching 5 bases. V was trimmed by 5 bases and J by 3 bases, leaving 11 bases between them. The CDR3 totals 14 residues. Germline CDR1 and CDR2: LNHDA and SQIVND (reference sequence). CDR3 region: CASSLGGDYNEQFF. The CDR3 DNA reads TGTGCCAGTAGTCTTGGGGGTGACTACAATGAGCAGTTCTTC. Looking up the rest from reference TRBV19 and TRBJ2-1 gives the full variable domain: DGGITQSPKYLFRKEGQNVTLSCEQNLNHDAMYWYRQDPGQGLRLIYYSQIVNDFQKGDIAEGYSVSREKKESFPLTVTSAQKNPTAFYLCASSLGGDYNEQFFGPGTRLTVL.

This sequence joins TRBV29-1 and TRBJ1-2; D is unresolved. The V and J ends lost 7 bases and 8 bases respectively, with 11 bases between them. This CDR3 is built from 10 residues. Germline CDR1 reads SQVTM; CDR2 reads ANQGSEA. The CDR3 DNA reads TGCAGCGCCAATGACGGAGGCTACACCTTC. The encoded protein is CSANDGGYTF.

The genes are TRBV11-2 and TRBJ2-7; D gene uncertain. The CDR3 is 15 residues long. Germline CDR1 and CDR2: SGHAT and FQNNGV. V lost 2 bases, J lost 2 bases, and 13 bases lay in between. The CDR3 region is CASSLNLGTTYEQYF. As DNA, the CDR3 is TGTGCCAGCAGCTTAAATCTGGGAACTACCTACGAGCAGTACTTC.

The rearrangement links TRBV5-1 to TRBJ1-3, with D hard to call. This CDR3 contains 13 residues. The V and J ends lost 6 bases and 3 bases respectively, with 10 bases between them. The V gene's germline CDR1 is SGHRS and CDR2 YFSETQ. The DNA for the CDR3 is TGCGCCAGCATGGAGGTTGGTGGAAACACCATATATTTT. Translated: CASMEVGGNTIYF.